What follows are 32 T cell receptor beta chains derived from one specimen sequenced in a study of shared clonotypes between healthy human individuals. TCRdb's copy holds only in-frame clones and misses some; the assay was immunoSEQ multiplex PCR. The sample holds 1.4 million to 1.5 million clones; 95% to 97% are singletons and the top ten take 0.95% to 1.5%. Sequencing input: naive CD4+ T cells sorted from blood. Subset meaning: CD45RA+ positively selected. These receptor sequences come from a young man in good health.

The chain has TRBV28 and TRBJ1-2; 7 nucleotides line up with TRBD1. Per the germline V gene, CDR1 is MDHEN and CDR2 is SYDVKM. The CDR3 length is 13 residues. Trimming at V came to 6 bases and at J to 8 bases, leaving 9 bases not matched to a gene. DNA of the CDR3: TGTGCCAGCAGGCAACTGACAGGGAGAGGCTACACCTTC. This sequence encodes CASRQLTGRGYTF.

The genes are TRBV11-3 and TRBJ1-4; D ambiguous. The CDR3 runs to 15 residues. Between the trimmed V and J ends, which lost 5 bases and 0 bases, there was a span of 10 bases. The V gene's germline CDR1 is SGHNT and CDR2 YENEEA. The DNA for the CDR3 is TGTGCCAGCAGCCCCGCCACCGCAACTAATGAAAAACTGTTTTTT. It translates to CASSPATATNEKLFF.

The chain uses TRBV5-6 and TRBJ2-2; D gene uncertain. The germline gives CDR1 SGHDT, CDR2 YYEEEE. The CDR3 sequence is 15 residues long. V was pared by 0 bases and J by 7 bases, with 13 bases between. The CDR3, as DNA: TGTGCCAGCAGCTTGGGAGGAATTAGTAGCGGGGAGCTGTTTTTT. Its translation: CASSLGGISSGELFF. The full variable domain, its missing parts supplied by reference TRBV5-6 and TRBJ2-2, is DAGVTQSPTHLIKTRGQQVTLRCSPKSGHDTVSWYQQALGQGPQFIFQYYEEEERQRGNFPDRFSGHQFPNYSSELNVNALLLGDSALYLCASSLGGISSGELFFGEGSRLTVL.

The chain combines TRBV27 with TRBJ2-7, with 9 bases matching TRBD1. This CDR3 contains 14 residues. Trimming removed 0 bases from V and 6 bases from J; junction bases left unmatched: 3. The germline gives CDR1 MNHEY, CDR2 SMNVEV (reference sequence). The DNA for the CDR3 is TGTGCCAGCAGTTTATCACAGACAGGGGGCGAGCAGTACTTC. It codes for CASSLSQTGGEQYF.

The chain is built from TRBV28 and TRBJ1-3, with D unresolved. V was shortened by 1 base and J by 4 bases, with 8 bases between the two germline ends. This CDR3 is built from 14 residues. Germline-derived CDR1 and CDR2 are MDHEN and SYDVKM. This CDR3 is CASSLFVRGNTIYF. CDR3 DNA sequence: TGTGCCAGCAGTTTATTCGTACGGGGAAACACCATATATTTT.

The J gene is TRBJ1-1, the V gene TRBV9; tentative D call: TRBD1 (6 bases). CDR3 length: 15 residues. The germline gives CDR1 SGDLS, CDR2 YYNGEE. Trimming took 2 bases from V and 5 from J, leaving 16 bases between them. The CDR3 coding sequence is TGTGCCAGCAGCGTTGCGGGGGCCGGGGGGACTGAAGCTTTCTTT. This translates into CASSVAGAGGTEAFF.

V usage is TRBV9 and J usage is TRBJ1-4; possible D gene TRBD1, 5 bases. CDR3 length: 14 amino acids. Germline-derived CDR1 and CDR2 are SGDLS and YYNGEE. Trimming took off 3 bases at V and 2 bases at J, with 8 bases between the two ends. CDR3: CASSEGVTNEKLFF. As DNA, the CDR3 is TGTGCCAGCAGCGAAGGGGTCACTAATGAAAAACTGTTTTTT.

The genes are TRBV11-2 and TRBJ2-2, with D tentatively TRBD1 (6 bases). The germline V gene encodes CDR1 SGHAT and CDR2 FQNNGV. V lost 1 base to trimming and J lost 1 base, with 13 bases between them. The CDR3 runs 17 residues. Written as DNA, the CDR3 is TGTGCCAGCAGCTTAGTCGGGGCAGGGGTGAACACCGGGGAGCTGTTTTTT. Translated, it gives CASSLVGAGVNTGELFF.

The gene calls are TRBV6-6 and TRBJ1-2; D possibly corresponds to TRBD1 (6 bases). Trimming cost V 6 bases and J 7 bases, with 15 bases left between them. The CDR3 sequence is 13 residues long. Germline V gene sequence: CDR1 MNHNY, CDR2 SVGAGI (reference sequence). CDR3 region: CASRLDRTGGYTF. The CDR3 nucleotides are TGTGCCAGCAGACTCGACAGGACGGGTGGCTACACCTTC.

The chain combines TRBV19 with TRBJ2-7; 11 bases match TRBD1. The germline V gene has CDR1 LNHDA and CDR2 SQIVND (reference sequence). The V and J ends lost 9 bases and 5 bases, in that order; junction bases with no gene match: 6. This CDR3 has 13 amino acids. CDR3 sequence (DNA): TGTGCCAGCGGGACAGGGGGGATCCACGAGCAGTACTTC. Its translation is CASGTGGIHEQYF.

V is TRBV29-1 and J is TRBJ1-4, with 7 bases identical to TRBD1. The CDR3 spans 15 residues. Germline CDR1 is SQVTM and CDR2 is ANQGSEA. J gave up 4 bases and V 6 bases, and 11 bases lay outside the gene matches. The CDR3 sequence: CSVLIAGTVNEKLFF. In nucleotides, the CDR3 is TGCAGCGTCCTCATCGCCGGGACAGTTAATGAAAAACTGTTTTTT.

The CDR3 nucleotides read TGTGCCAGCTCACCGGCAGGGGGCAAGGTAGAATACGAGCAGTACTTC. It is translated as CASSPAGGKVEYEQYF. The V call is TRBV18, the J call TRBJ2-7; 8 bases align to TRBD1. CDR3 length: 16 amino acids. CDR1 is KGHSH and CDR2 is LQKENI in the germline V gene. V lost 3 bases to trimming and J lost 4 bases; unmatched junction nucleotides: 11.

The chain combines TRBV28 with TRBJ2-7; 11 bases line up with TRBD2. CDR1 MDHEN and CDR2 SYDVKM come from the germline V gene. J lost 6 bases, V lost 6 bases, and 7 bases had no gene match. The CDR3 runs 14 residues. This CDR3 is CASRKLAGVSEQYF. In nucleotides, the CDR3 is TGTGCCAGCAGAAAACTAGCGGGAGTAAGCGAGCAGTACTTC.

The rearrangement uses TRBV4-2 and TRBJ2-1, with TRBD2 identical over 11 bases. The V and J ends lost 1 base and 7 bases, in that order; junction bases with no gene match: 9. The CDR3 covers 17 residues. CDR1 and CDR2 from the germline V gene are LGHNA and YNFKEQ. The CDR3 sequence is CASSQAGLAGGLNEQFF. Here the CDR3 DNA reads TGTGCCAGCAGCCAAGCAGGTCTAGCGGGAGGACTGAATGAGCAGTTCTTC.

This chain joins TRBV29-1 and TRBJ2-4; TRBD1 aligns across 9 bases. CDR1 and CDR2 from the germline V gene are SQVTM and ANQGSEA. With V trimmed by 6 bases and J by 9 bases, 15 bases remained unmatched. CDR3 length equals 15 residues. CDR3 amino acids: CSVAQHRDRDSIQYF. CDR3 nucleotide sequence: TGCAGCGTAGCACAACACCGGGACAGGGATAGCATTCAGTACTTC.

The CDR3 DNA follows: TGTGCCAGCAGCCCGCAGCGGCAGACTACAAACACTGAAGCTTTCTTT. It is translated as CASSPQRQTTNTEAFF. V usage is TRBV14 and J usage is TRBJ1-1; D is uncertain. CDR1 and CDR2 from the germline V gene are SGHDN and FVKESK. V lost 4 bases, J lost 2 bases, and 17 bases lay in between. The CDR3 extends over 16 amino acids.

CDR3 DNA sequence: TGTGCCAGCAGTTTCTTTTGGTTCACTAGCGGGATTTTGTCGTCCTCCTACGAGCAGTACTTC. Translation: CASSFFWFTSGILSSSYEQYF. The V gene is TRBV28, the J gene TRBJ2-7; the match to TRBD2 covers 10 bases. Germline V gene data show CDR1 as MDHEN and CDR2 as SYDVKM. V was clipped by 3 bases and J by 0 bases; unmatched bases: 20. The CDR3 covers 21 residues.

This CDR3 reads CASSNLRETQYF. CDR3 coding DNA: TGTGCCAGCAGTAACCTTAGGGAGACCCAGTACTTC. The chain carries TRBV28 and TRBJ2-5; no clear D gene. Deletions cut 5 bases from V and 5 bases from J, with 9 bases between. This CDR3 spans 12 amino acids. Looked up from germline, CDR1 is MDHEN and CDR2 is SYDVKM.

The chain carries TRBV7-9 and TRBJ2-7; D perhaps matches TRBD2 (6 bases). V was trimmed by 5 bases and J by 2 bases, leaving 25 bases between them. Per germline, CDR1 SEHNR and CDR2 FQNEAQ (reference sequence). The CDR3 runs 18 residues. The CDR3 bases are TGTGCCAGCAGCCGCTACATGGGACTGGGAGATGTCCCCTACGAGCAGTACTTC. This gives the protein CASSRYMGLGDVPYEQYF.

Note on this clone: Other DNA sequences within the sample encode an identical CDR3. V is TRBV19 and J is TRBJ2-3; 8 bases map to TRBD1. V was pared by 6 bases and J by 1 base, with 6 bases of the junction left unmatched. From germline, CDR1 is LNHDA and CDR2 SQIVND (reference sequence). The CDR3 consists of 15 residues. DNA of the CDR3: TGTGCCAGTAGCTCTCCGGGACAGGGCACAGATACGCAGTATTTT. This encodes CASSSPGQGTDTQYF.

J is TRBJ1-5 and V is TRBV5-1, with 7 bases identical to TRBD1. Germline CDR1 reads SGHRS; CDR2 reads YFSETQ. The V segment lost 5 bases and the J segment 5 bases; nucleotides outside the gene matches: 4. CDR3 length: 13 residues. CDR3 region: CASSRQGDQPQHF. CDR3 DNA sequence: TGCGCCAGCAGTCGACAGGGTGATCAGCCCCAGCATTTT.

The chain employs TRBV6-5 and TRBJ2-1, with 10 positions matching TRBD1. V shed 5 bases, J shed 9 bases, and the junction held 7 bases outside the gene matches. The CDR3 is 14 amino acids. Per germline, CDR1 MNHEY and CDR2 SVGAGI. The CDR3 reads CASSGTGVAGEQFF. The CDR3 coding sequence is TGTGCCAGCAGTGGGACAGGGGTTGCTGGTGAGCAGTTCTTC.

The chain combines TRBV6-5 with TRBJ1-3; 7 nucleotides agree with TRBD1. The CDR3 has 14 amino acids. V was pared by 7 bases and J by 4 bases, with 7 bases of the junction left unmatched. The germline V gene encodes CDR1 MNHEY and CDR2 SVGAGI. The CDR3 is CASTGQAGGNTIYF. In nucleotides, the CDR3 is TGTGCCAGCACTGGACAGGCGGGCGGAAACACCATATATTTT.

V and J are TRBV25-1 and TRBJ1-1; the D gene is possibly TRBD1 (6 bases). The CDR3 contains 15 residues. V dropped 4 bases and J dropped 1 base, with 13 bases sitting between them. CDR1 MGHDK and CDR2 SYGVNS come from the germline V gene. CDR3 DNA: TGTGCCAGCAGTGTTCAGGAAGGGGGGAACACTGAAGCTTTCTTT. Protein sequence: CASSVQEGGNTEAFF.

The chain joins TRBV28 to TRBJ1-5; D ambiguous. The V end was cut by 6 bases, the J end by 11 bases, with 17 bases between. The germline V gene has CDR1 MDHEN and CDR2 SYDVKM. The CDR3 covers 13 residues. In nucleotides, the CDR3 is TGTGCCAGCAGCACCCAAGTGATAGAGTCCCAGCATTTT. Translation: CASSTQVIESQHF.

The chain carries TRBV10-3 and TRBJ2-2; D possibly matches TRBD1 or TRBD2 (6 bases each). Looked up from germline, CDR1 is ENHRY and CDR2 is SYGVKD. Between the trimmed V and J ends, which lost 11 bases and 2 bases, there was a span of 21 bases. This CDR3 region has 16 residues. The CDR3 protein is CASTWAGAGNTGELFF. The CDR3 nucleotides are TGTGCCTCAACCTGGGCAGGGGCGGGAAACACCGGGGAGCTGTTTTTT.

This chain uses TRBV5-6 with TRBJ2-7; the match to TRBD2 covers 8 bases. CDR1 and CDR2 from the germline V gene are SGHDT and YYEEEE. Trimming cost V 6 bases and J 3 bases; bases outside gene matches: 8. The length of the CDR3 is 14 residues. As DNA, the CDR3 is TGTGCCAGCACCGCCGGGACTAGTTTCTACGAGCAGTACTTC. This gives the protein CASTAGTSFYEQYF.

The rearrangement uses TRBV5-4 and TRBJ2-1; TRBD2 might be the D (7 bases). The CDR3 has 15 amino acids. V was shortened by 4 bases and J by 3 bases, with 14 bases between the two germline ends. Germline loops: CDR1 SGHNT, CDR2 YYREEE (reference sequence). The DNA of the CDR3 is TGTGCCAGCAGCGAGGGGGGGCTAATCTACAATGAGCAGTTCTTC. Its protein is CASSEGGLIYNEQFF.

The chain has TRBV4-3 and TRBJ2-1, with no clear D. The CDR3 totals 13 residues. Trimming stripped 0 bases from V and 8 bases from J, with 8 bases between. Per the germline V gene, CDR1 is LGHNA and CDR2 is YSLEER. The CDR3 DNA reads TGCGCCAGCAGCCAAGATTTGGTCTATGAGCAGTTCTTC. It codes for CASSQDLVYEQFF.

This sequence joins TRBV5-4 and TRBJ2-3, with TRBD1 as a possible D gene (5 bases). Trimming removed 4 bases at V and 2 bases at J, with 17 bases between. This CDR3 is built from 16 residues. The germline V gene has CDR1 SGHNT and CDR2 YYREEE (reference sequence). The CDR3, as DNA: TGTGCCAGCAGCCCATGGGAACGACAGTTCACAGATACGCAGTATTTT. Its protein product is CASSPWERQFTDTQYF.

As regards this clone: It is unclear where the CDR3 begins or ends on the DNA, so no DNA is shown, and the CDR3 is as TCRdb lists it. The CDR3 region is CASSTSGLAGVIGELFF. The chain recombines TRBV28 with TRBJ2-2; the table's D call, TRBD2, was not checked against the DNA. The CDR3 adds up to 17 amino acids, both ends counted. CDR1 MDHEN and CDR2 SYDVKM come from the germline V gene.

This chain uses TRBV10-2 with TRBJ1-1; D may be TRBD1 (6 bases). Germline-derived CDR1 and CDR2 are WSHSY and SAAADI. The CDR3 runs to 16 residues. Trimming took off 5 bases at V and 1 base at J, with 17 bases between the two ends. The CDR3 here is CASSKNREGGNTEAFF. The CDR3 coding sequence is TGCGCCAGCAGTAAAAACAGGGAGGGTGGGAACACTGAAGCTTTCTTT.